These 22 T cell receptor beta chains originate from one sample sequenced in a study of blood T cell repertoires in COVID-19 (dated by TCRdb to about 2020). Library creation used the immunoSEQ multiplex PCR assay. Entries here come from immuneACCESS through TCRdb and include only in-frame sequences with V and J called. Some clones fail to appear in such tables; in the studies checked, an unresolved V gene covers under half of the shortfall, and the cause of the remainder is unknown. This sample lists approximately 480,000 clones; approximately 92% were detected once. Around 0.92% of the sample is taken by the ten largest. What was sequenced was peripheral blood. The source of these receptors is a man aged 18 to 29 with COVID-19, enrolled during active disease.

The genes are TRBV30 and TRBJ2-1; D may be TRBD1 (5 bases). V was pared by 0 bases and J by 4 bases, with 10 bases between. The CDR3 contains 14 residues. Germline V lookup: CDR1 GTSNPN, CDR2 SVGIG (reference sequence). The CDR3 DNA reads as TGTGCCTGGAGTGTAGGAGACAGTTACAATGAGCAGTTCTTC. Residues: CAWSVGDSYNEQFF.

In DNA, the CDR3 is TGTGCCAGCAGTGAAGCCGGTTCGGGGAGGATCATATATTTT. Protein product: CASSEAGSGRIIYF. The V and J genes are TRBV2 and TRBJ1-3; D is undetermined. The length of the CDR3 is 14 residues. The germline gives CDR1 SNHLY, CDR2 FYNNEI. Trimming stripped 0 bases from V and 12 bases from J, with 15 bases between.

The rearrangement joins TRBV29-1 to TRBJ2-3, with D uncertain. The CDR3 is 12 residues long. Looked up from germline, CDR1 is SQVTM and CDR2 is ANQGSEA. V was pared by 6 bases and J by 3 bases, with 10 bases between. The CDR3 is CSVYRETDTQYF. The CDR3 DNA reads as TGCAGCGTCTATAGAGAGACAGATACGCAGTATTTT.

The genes are TRBV4-1 and TRBJ2-3; a possible D gene is TRBD1 (6 bases). Germline V lookup: CDR1 MGHRA, CDR2 YSYEKL. V lost 2 bases and J 1 base, leaving 10 bases between the germline ends. The CDR3 extends over 15 amino acids. The CDR3 DNA reads as TGCGCCAGCAGCCAAACAGGGATGGGCACAGATACGCAGTATTTT. It is translated as CASSQTGMGTDTQYF.

V usage is TRBV5-1 and J usage is TRBJ2-2; 12 bases are shared with TRBD2. The CDR3 spans 15 residues. Per germline, CDR1 SGHRS and CDR2 YFSETQ. V was clipped by 3 bases and J by 4 bases; unmatched bases: 1. The CDR3 bases are TGCGCCAGCAGCTCTAGCGGGAGGGCCACCGGGGAGCTGTTTTTT. Translated: CASSSSGRATGELFF.

This clone was found a few times. This chain joins TRBV3-1 (or the pseudogene TRBV3-2) and TRBJ1-1; no firm D call. This CDR3 is 11 amino acids long. The V end was cut by 3 bases, the J end by 6 bases, with 5 bases between. Germline V gene lookup returns CDR1 LGHDT and CDR2 YNNKEL (reference sequence). The CDR3 bases are TGTGCCAGCAGCCAGGCCGCTGAAGCTTTCTTT. Translated: CASSQAAEAFF.

This clone showed up just once. The chain is built from TRBV30 and TRBJ2-2, with 11 bases lining up with TRBD2. The length of the CDR3 is 17 residues. Looked up from germline, CDR1 is GTSNPN and CDR2 is SVGIG (reference sequence). V shed 2 bases, J shed 0 bases, and the junction held 5 bases outside the gene matches. The chain's CDR3 is CAWSSEGLAANTGELFF. CDR3 nucleotide sequence: TGTGCCTGGAGTTCCGAGGGACTAGCGGCGAACACCGGGGAGCTGTTTTTT. Looking up the rest from reference TRBV30 and TRBJ2-2 gives the full variable domain: SQTIHQWPATLVQPVGSPLSLECTVEGTSNPNLYWYRQAAGRGLQLLFYSVGIGQISSEVPQNLSASRPQDRQFILSSKKLLLSDSGFYLCAWSSEGLAANTGELFFGEGSRLTVL.

This chain joins TRBV5-6 and TRBJ2-2; no definite D call. V shed 2 bases and J shed 6 bases, with 5 bases lying between them. Germline V gene data show CDR1 as SGHDT and CDR2 as YYEEEE. This CDR3 has 12 amino acids. CDR3 sequence: CASSFLPGELFF. CDR3 DNA sequence: TGTGCCAGCAGCTTTCTTCCCGGGGAGCTGTTTTTT.

This chain uses TRBV5-4 with TRBJ1-3; perhaps TRBD1 as D (6 bases). There are 15 residues in the CDR3. The V end was cut by 4 bases, the J end by 4 bases, with 15 bases between. The germline V gene has CDR1 SGHNT and CDR2 YYREEE (reference sequence). CDR3 bases: TGTGCCAGCAGCCCTGAGGGGGACAACGGAAACACCATATATTTT. Its translation: CASSPEGDNGNTIYF.

This clone was counted once. The chain has TRBV6-5 and TRBJ1-5, with 10 bases that match TRBD1. Per germline, CDR1 MNHEY and CDR2 SVGAGI. V was pared by 7 bases and J by 6 bases, with 6 bases of the junction left unmatched. This CDR3 region has 14 residues. CDR3 DNA: TGTGCCAGCACCGCCGGGACAGGGGCTCAGCCCCAGCATTTT. Translated, it gives CASTAGTGAQPQHF.

The CDR3 protein is CASSQGGSGGIQETQYF. CDR3 nucleotide sequence: TGCGCCAGCAGCCAAGGGGGTAGCGGGGGGATCCAAGAGACCCAGTACTTC. The chain has TRBV4-1 and TRBJ2-5; TRBD2 agrees at 10 bases. V was pared by 1 base and J by 1 base, with 6 bases of the junction left unmatched. The CDR3 is 17 amino acids. From germline, CDR1 is MGHRA and CDR2 YSYEKL.

The chain links TRBV11-2 to TRBJ2-3, with D tentatively TRBD1 (7 bases). V was pared by 5 bases and J by 1 base, with 19 bases between. The CDR3 contains 17 residues. Per the germline V gene, CDR1 is SGHAT and CDR2 is FQNNGV. The DNA for the CDR3 is TGTGCCAGCAGCCGGCCTGACAGGGAGGAAGGCACAGATACGCAGTATTTT. Residues: CASSRPDREEGTDTQYF.

This clone has only one observation. The chain combines TRBV7-9 with TRBJ1-2; D is uncertain. The germline V gene encodes CDR1 SEHNR and CDR2 FQNEAQ (reference sequence). This CDR3 region has 12 residues. V was clipped by 4 bases and J by 3 bases, with 6 bases between them. This chain's CDR3 is CASSSAYYGYTF. The CDR3 DNA reads as TGTGCCAGCAGCTCAGCCTACTATGGCTACACCTTC.

This clone appeared once. The gene calls are TRBV5-4 and TRBJ2-7, with 9 positions matching TRBD2. The trim removed 4 bases at V and 3 bases at J, leaving 5 bases unmatched. The CDR3 totals 14 residues. Per germline, CDR1 SGHNT and CDR2 YYREEE (reference sequence). This chain's CDR3 is CASSQGLADYEQYF. The CDR3 region has the DNA TGTGCCAGCAGCCAGGGACTAGCAGACTACGAGCAGTACTTC.

This clone appeared a single time. The CDR3 sequence is CASSLQGPGANVLTF. DNA for the CDR3: TGTGCCAGCAGCCTACAGGGCCCTGGGGCCAACGTCCTGACTTTC. J is TRBJ2-6 and V is TRBV27; D might be TRBD1 (6 bases). The V gene's germline CDR1 is MNHEY and CDR2 SMNVEV (reference sequence). This CDR3 spans 15 amino acids. V shed 6 bases and J shed 2 bases, with 11 bases lying between them.

This chain uses TRBV5-1 with TRBJ2-3, with 8 nucleotides matching TRBD2. V trimming: 4 bases; J trimming: 1 base; junction bases outside the gene matches: 8. Germline V gene data show CDR1 as SGHRS and CDR2 as YFSETQ. The CDR3 is 16 amino acids. CDR3 sequence (DNA): TGCGCCAGCAGCATGGGACTAGTGGGGGGCACAGATACGCAGTATTTT. As protein: CASSMGLVGGTDTQYF. The full variable domain, in which reference TRBV5-1 and TRBJ2-3 provide the parts outside the CDR3, is KAGVTQTPRYLIKTRGQQVTLSCSPISGHRSVSWYQQTPGQGLQFLFEYFSETQRNKGNFPGRFSGRQFSNSRSEMNVSTLELGDSALYLCASSMGLVGGTDTQYFGPGTRLTVL.

The rearrangement uses TRBV25-1 and TRBJ1-6; D gene ambiguous. Germline CDR1 and CDR2: MGHDK and SYGVNS. Trimming took off 5 bases at V and 0 bases at J, with 8 bases between the two ends. CDR3 length equals 15 residues. The CDR3 loop reads CASSPSSSYNSPLHF. The CDR3, as DNA: TGTGCCAGCAGTCCTAGTAGCTCCTATAATTCACCCCTCCACTTT.

V and J are TRBV9 and TRBJ2-1; TRBD1 is a possible D gene (6 bases). Germline CDR1 and CDR2: SGDLS and YYNGEE. The V end lost 4 bases, the J end lost 7 bases, and 18 bases lay between the germline ends. The CDR3 runs to 15 residues. The CDR3 is CASSPQNRVQNEQFF. CDR3 nucleotides: TGTGCCAGCAGCCCCCAAAACAGGGTTCAAAATGAGCAGTTCTTC.

The chain links TRBV19 to TRBJ1-2, with 7 nucleotides matching TRBD1. Germline V CDR1 and CDR2: LNHDA, SQIVND (reference sequence). The V segment lost 5 bases and the J segment 6 bases; nucleotides outside the gene matches: 6. The CDR3 runs 13 residues. The CDR3 region has the DNA TGTGCCAGTAGTGTGGGACAGCTAGATGGCTACACCTTC. Its translation: CASSVGQLDGYTF. Based on the CDR3 plus reference TRBV19 and TRBJ1-2, the full variable domain is DGGITQSPKYLFRKEGQNVTLSCEQNLNHDAMYWYRQDPGQGLRLIYYSQIVNDFQKGDIAEGYSVSREKKESFPLTVTSAQKNPTAFYLCASSVGQLDGYTFGSGTRLTVV.

V is TRBV14 and J is TRBJ1-2; 8 positions match TRBD1. Germline CDR1 reads SGHDN; CDR2 reads FVKESK. The V gene end was trimmed by 5 bases and the J gene end by 5 bases; junction bases not matched to a gene: 16. The CDR3 is made up of 17 amino acids. CDR3 bases: TGTGCCAGCAGCGGAGCACAATTCCGACAGGGGCGATATGGCTACACCTTC. Translated, it gives CASSGAQFRQGRYGYTF. The full variable domain, with the rest looked up from reference TRBV14 and TRBJ1-2, is EAGVTQFPSHSVIEKGQTVTLRCDPISGHDNLYWYRRVMGKEIKFLLHFVKESKQDESGMPNNRFLAERTGGTYSTLKVQPAELEDSGVYFCASSGAQFRQGRYGYTFGSGTRLTVV.

DNA for the CDR3: TGTGCCAGCAGCACGGGTAGCGGCGAGCAGTACTTC. This encodes CASSTGSGEQYF. This sequence joins TRBV7-8 and TRBJ2-7, with D perhaps TRBD2 (6 bases). This CDR3 comprises 12 residues. Germline V gene lookup returns CDR1 SGHVS and CDR2 FQNEAQ. Trimming removed 5 bases at V and 6 bases at J, with 11 bases between. The whole variable domain, remainder taken from reference TRBV7-8 and TRBJ2-7, is GAGVSQSPRYKVAKRGQDVALRCDPISGHVSLFWYQQALGQGPEFLTYFQNEAQLDKSGLPSDRFFAERPEGSVSTLKIQRTQQEDSAVYLCASSTGSGEQYFGPGTRLTVT.

The chain carries TRBV4-2 and TRBJ2-3, with TRBD2 identical over 14 bases. The length of the CDR3 is 15 residues. Germline CDR1 reads LGHNA; CDR2 reads YNFKEQ. The J segment lost 4 bases and the V segment lost 4 bases, leaving 1 base of the junction unmatched. The CDR3 DNA sequence: TGTGCCAGCAGCCCGACTAGCGGGGGGGCAGATACGCAGTATTTT. It is translated as CASSPTSGGADTQYF.